The subject of this entry is one T cell receptor (beta chain). Antigen specificity is unknown. The CDR3 is made up of 11 amino acids. V lost 3 bases and J 5 bases, leaving 5 bases between the germline ends. The germline V gene encodes CDR1 SQVTM and CDR2 ANQGSEA. The data stem from a study of T cells after yellow fever vaccination. The overall study: Low-cell-number fractions underwent preparation using SMART-Seq v4 Ultra Low Input.

UMIs and a universal primer site were added when TCR cDNA was made by 5'RACE template switching. From the 5' RACE reads, TCRdb called clonotypes with MiXCR, one entry per CDR3 protein. The profile shows tens of thousands of distinct CDR3 sequences, approximately 7% of them singletons. Points from the study as a whole: Post-booster repertoires again held most primary-vaccination clones (96% CD4, about 90% CD8).

The clonotype was recovered from a young man who received the YFV17D yellow fever vaccine. The sequenced sample was CD8+ T cells sorted from PBMCs, obtained 5 to 6 days after the first yellow fever vaccination. This chain uses TRBV29-1 with TRBJ2-1; no definite D call. The CDR3 protein is CSVEIHNEQFF. The CDR3 DNA reads TGCAGCGTTGAGATCCACAATGAGCAGTTCTTC.